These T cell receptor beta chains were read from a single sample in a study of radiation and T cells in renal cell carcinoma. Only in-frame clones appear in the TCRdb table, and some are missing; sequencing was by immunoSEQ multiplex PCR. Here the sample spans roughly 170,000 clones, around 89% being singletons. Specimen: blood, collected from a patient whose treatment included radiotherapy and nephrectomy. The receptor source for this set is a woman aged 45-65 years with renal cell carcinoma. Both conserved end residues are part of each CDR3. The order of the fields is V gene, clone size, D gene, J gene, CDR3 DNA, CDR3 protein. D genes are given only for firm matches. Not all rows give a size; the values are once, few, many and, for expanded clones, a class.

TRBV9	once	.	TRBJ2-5	TGTGCCAGCAGCGTATTGGGCTCGGGTGGGCAAGAGACCCAGTACTTC	CASSVLGSGGQETQYF
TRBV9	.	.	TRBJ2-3	TGTGCCAGCAGCGCACCTCCATCACACTTCACAGATACGCAGTATTTT	CASSAPPSHFTDTQYF
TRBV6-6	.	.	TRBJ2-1	TGTGCCAGCAGGCCAGGACAGTTGGACTACAATGAGCAGTTCTTC	CASRPGQLDYNEQFF
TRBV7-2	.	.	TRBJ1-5	TGTGCCAGCAGCTTTTCCGGGCAGGTGGCTCAGCCCCAGCATTTT	CASSFSGQVAQPQHF
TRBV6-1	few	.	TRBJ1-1	TGTGCCAGCGGCCCCAGGGCGAACACTGAAGCTTTCTTT	CASGPRANTEAFF
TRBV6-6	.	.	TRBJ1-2	TGTGCCAGCAGTTTCCCAGCGGGGGGGAACTATGGCTACACCTTC	CASSFPAGGNYGYTF
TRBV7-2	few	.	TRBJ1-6	TGTGCCAGCAGCAAGGACAGCCATAATTCACCCCTCCACTTT	CASSKDSHNSPLHF
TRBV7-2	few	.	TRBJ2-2	TGTGCCAGCAGCCCCCAGAGGCAGGCCGGGGAGCTGTTTTTT	CASSPQRQAGELFF
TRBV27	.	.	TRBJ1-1	TGTGCCAGCAGTTTACTAGGGGGTCGGGGGGTGAACACTGAAGCTTTCTTT	CASSLLGGRGVNTEAFF
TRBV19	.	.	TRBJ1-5	TGTGCCAGTAGTATAGGGGCAGGGCCACAGCCCCAGCATTTT	CASSIGAGPQPQHF
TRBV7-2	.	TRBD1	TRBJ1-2	TGTGCCAGCAGCTTCACTTCGACAGGGATTAACTATGGCTACACCTTC	CASSFTSTGINYGYTF
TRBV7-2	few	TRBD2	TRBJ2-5	TGTGCCAGCAGCTTAGGGGGGGGATCGGAGACCCAGTACTTC	CASSLGGGSETQYF
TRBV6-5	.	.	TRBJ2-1	TGTGCCAGCAGTTATAGGGGGGACAACTACAATGAGCAGTTCTTC	CASSYRGDNYNEQFF
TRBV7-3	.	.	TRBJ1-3	TGTGCCAGCAGCTTAAGGGGGGACCCAGAAGGAACCATATATTTT	CASSLRGDPEGTIYF
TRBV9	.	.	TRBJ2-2	TGTGCCAGCAGCGTAGGGGTAGGGGAGTACACCGGGGAGCTGTTTTTT	CASSVGVGEYTGELFF
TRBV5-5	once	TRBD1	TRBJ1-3	TGTGCCAGCAGCTTGTGGACAGGGACCTCTGGAAACACCATATATTTT	CASSLWTGTSGNTIYF
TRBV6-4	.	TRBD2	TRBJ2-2	TGTGCCAGCAGTGTCCTAGCGGGGGCCCCGAACACCGGGGAGCTGTTTTTT	CASSVLAGAPNTGELFF
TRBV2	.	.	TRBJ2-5	TGTGCCAGCACCCCAAGTCGGGAGACCCAGTACTTC	CASTPSRETQYF
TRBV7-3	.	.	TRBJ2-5	TGTGCCAGCCCATTCATCGGGGGCAAAGAGACCCAGTACTTC	CASPFIGGKETQYF
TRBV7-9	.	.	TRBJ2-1	TGTGCCAGCAGCTCAAACACAGCAGGGGCCTACAATGAGCAGTTCTTC	CASSSNTAGAYNEQFF
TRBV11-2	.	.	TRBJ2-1	TGTGCCAGCAGCTTAGTACCGTCAGGGGCATCATACAATGAGCAGTTCTTC	CASSLVPSGASYNEQFF
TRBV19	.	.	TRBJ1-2	TGTGCCAGTAATTCGCTCTATGGCTACACCTTC	CASNSLYGYTF
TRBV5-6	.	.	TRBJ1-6	TGTGCCAGCAGCTTGTTCACGGACAACCTCTCACCCCTCCACTTT	CASSLFTDNLSPLHF
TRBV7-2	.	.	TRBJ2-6	TGTGCCAGCAGCTTATCCCCAGGATCAGTCAACGTCCTGACTTTC	CASSLSPGSVNVLTF
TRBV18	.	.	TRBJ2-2	TGTGCCAGCTCGCCAACAGGGCCCGGGGAGCTGTTTTTT	CASSPTGPGELFF
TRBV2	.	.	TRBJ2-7	TGTGCCAGCAGGAGATCCTACGAGCAGTACTTC	CASRRSYEQYF
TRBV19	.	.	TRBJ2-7	TGTGCCAGTAGTATAGAATGGGGGCGGGCCTCCTACGAGCAGTACTTC	CASSIEWGRASYEQYF
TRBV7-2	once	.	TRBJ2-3	TGTGCCAGCAGCTTAGGGGCGGGCTCCGATACGCAGTATTTT	CASSLGAGSDTQYF
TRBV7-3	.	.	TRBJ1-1	TGTGCCAGCAGCCTAACAGGGAACACTGAAGCTTTCTTT	CASSLTGNTEAFF
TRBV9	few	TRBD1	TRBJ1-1	TGTGCCAGCAGCGTCGGACAGGGGGCTGGTGAAGCTTTCTTT	CASSVGQGAGEAFF
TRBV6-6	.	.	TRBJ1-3	TGTGCCAGCAGGAATCGGGACCCAGGGTTTGGGGACACCATATATTTT	CASRNRDPGFGDTIYF
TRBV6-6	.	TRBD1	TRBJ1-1	TGTGCCAGCAGTAAAACAGGGGCCCTAACACCTGAAGCTTTCTTT	CASSKTGALTPEAFF
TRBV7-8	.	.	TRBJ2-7	TGTGCCAGCAGCTTAGGGGGGGGGCCCGCCTACGAGCAGTACTTC	CASSLGGGPAYEQYF
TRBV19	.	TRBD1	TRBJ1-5	TGTGCCAGTAGTCCCAGGACAGGGAATCAGCCCCAGCATTTT	CASSPRTGNQPQHF
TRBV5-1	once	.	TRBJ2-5	TGCGCCAGCAGCCCTACTATTTTAGAGACCCAGTACTTC	CASSPTILETQYF
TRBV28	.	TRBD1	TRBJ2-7	TGTGCCAGCAGTTTTCCGGGACAGGCTTACGAGCAGTACTTC	CASSFPGQAYEQYF
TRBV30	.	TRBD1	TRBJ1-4	TGTGCCGGGGGGACAGGGGTGGTTGAAAAACTGTTTTTT	CAGGTGVVEKLFF
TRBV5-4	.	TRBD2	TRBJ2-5	TGTGCCAGCAGCTTCATCCCCTCGGGGGGGCCAGAGACCCAGTACTTC	CASSFIPSGGPETQYF
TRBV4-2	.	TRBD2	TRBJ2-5	TGTGCCAGCAGCCAAGATCGATATGCGGGGGGAAAGACCCAGTACTTC	CASSQDRYAGGKTQYF
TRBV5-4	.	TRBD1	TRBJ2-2	TGTGCCAGCAGCTTGGGACAGGGGACCGGGGAGCTGTTTTTT	CASSLGQGTGELFF
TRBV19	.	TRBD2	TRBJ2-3	TGTGCCAGCAATCAGCGGGGGGGCACAGATACGCAGTATTTT	CASNQRGGTDTQYF
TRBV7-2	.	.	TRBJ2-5	TGTGCCAGCAGCTTGGGTCGACAAGAGACCCAGTACTTC	CASSLGRQETQYF